The 18 T cell receptor beta chains reported below all come from one sample, sequenced in a study of shared clonotypes between healthy human individuals. Generated by immunoSEQ multiplex PCR, the TCRdb table keeps only in-frame clones and is missing some. The sample yields roughly 2,300,000 clones, about nine tenths seen once. Sequenced sample: naive CD4+ T cells from PBMCs. Noted subset: CD45RA+ positively selected. The source of these receptors is a man aged 18 to 35 in good health. Some clones in this sample may be carry-over from other donors' samples.

The V call is TRBV18, the J call TRBJ2-5; TRBD1 is a possible D gene (6 bases). CDR1 is KGHSH, CDR2 LQKENI, per germline. The CDR3 consists of 15 residues. V lost 0 bases and J 3 bases, leaving 11 bases between the germline ends. CDR3: CASSPPNKGEETQYF. CDR3 sequence (DNA): TGTGCCAGCTCACCACCGAATAAGGGGGAAGAGACCCAGTACTTC.

The rearrangement joins TRBV4-1 to TRBJ2-7; TRBD2 matches at 10 bases. CDR3 length: 16 residues. CDR1 and CDR2 from the germline V gene are MGHRA and YSYEKL. V was clipped by 2 bases and J by 1 base; unmatched bases: 5. CDR3 sequence: CASSQLQLAGSYEQYF. CDR3 coding DNA: TGCGCCAGCAGCCAACTTCAACTAGCGGGGTCCTACGAGCAGTACTTC.

The rearrangement joins TRBV5-6 to TRBJ2-7, with D possibly TRBD1 on 6 matching bases. Trimming stripped 2 bases from V and 0 bases from J, with 12 bases between. The CDR3 is made up of 15 amino acids. Germline V gives CDR1 SGHDT, CDR2 YYEEEE. The CDR3: CASSLVQGYSYEQYF. CDR3 sequence (DNA): TGTGCCAGCAGCTTAGTCCAGGGGTACTCCTACGAGCAGTACTTC. Based on the CDR3 plus reference TRBV5-6 and TRBJ2-7, the full variable domain is DAGVTQSPTHLIKTRGQQVTLRCSPKSGHDTVSWYQQALGQGPQFIFQYYEEEERQRGNFPDRFSGHQFPNYSSELNVNALLLGDSALYLCASSLVQGYSYEQYFGPGTRLTVT.

This clone occurred once. The rearrangement joins TRBV19 to TRBJ1-2; weak D call: TRBD1 (5 bases). Per germline, CDR1 LNHDA and CDR2 SQIVND (reference sequence). There are 16 residues in the CDR3. The V end was cut by 8 bases, the J end by 0 bases, with 19 bases between. This CDR3 is CASLFSGPRPNYGYTF. The CDR3 nucleotides are TGTGCCAGTCTCTTCTCGGGGCCCAGGCCTAACTATGGCTACACCTTC.

This chain uses TRBV5-3 with TRBJ1-5; TRBD1 matches 8 bases. TRBV5-3 is an ORF for which the function is uncertain. The CDR3 extends over 15 amino acids. V lost 0 bases and J lost 7; bases outside the gene matches: 6. CDR3 in amino acids: CARSLGTGKLQPQHF. The CDR3 DNA follows: TGTGCCAGAAGCTTGGGGACAGGGAAACTACAGCCCCAGCATTTT.

Only one count was recorded for this clone. This rearrangement joins TRBV10-2 to TRBJ2-1; D possibly matches TRBD1 or TRBD2 (5 bases each). The CDR3 runs to 14 residues. Germline CDR1 is WSHSY and CDR2 is SAAADI. Trimming pared 7 bases from V and 8 bases from J, leaving 18 bases between. The CDR3 is CASTRASLGDEQFF. CDR3 DNA: TGCGCCAGCACAAGGGCCTCCTTGGGGGATGAGCAGTTCTTC.

J is TRBJ2-2 and V is TRBV5-1; a possible D gene is TRBD2 (5 bases). Germline V gene data show CDR1 as SGHRS and CDR2 as YFSETQ. The CDR3 is 17 residues long. The germline V and J ends were trimmed by 0 bases and 4 bases, with 16 bases remaining between them. The CDR3 here is CASSLVEGRISTGELFF. CDR3 in DNA: TGCGCCAGCAGCTTGGTTGAGGGCCGGATTTCCACCGGGGAGCTGTTTTTT.

The genes are TRBV15 and TRBJ2-2, with D possibly TRBD2 on 5 matching bases. Germline lookup yields CDR1 LNHNV and CDR2 YYDKDF (reference sequence). The CDR3 is made up of 16 amino acids. Trimming left V 1 base short and J 7 bases short, with 16 bases between. The CDR3 DNA follows: TGTGCCACCAGCAGAGGATCCGGCCCTGGAGGCGGGGAGCTGTTTTTT. Translating it yields CATSRGSGPGGGELFF. Looking up the rest from reference TRBV15 and TRBJ2-2 gives the full variable domain: DAMVIQNPRYQVTQFGKPVTLSCSQTLNHNVMYWYQQKSSQAPKLLFHYYDKDFNNEADTPDNFQSRRPNTSFCFLDIRSPGLGDTAMYLCATSRGSGPGGGELFFGEGSRLTVL.

The gene calls are TRBV6-5 and TRBJ2-7; TRBD2 agrees at 9 bases. The CDR3 is 14 residues long. J was trimmed by 2 bases and V by 3 bases; bases with no gene match: 2. Germline assignment: CDR1 MNHEY and CDR2 SVGAGI. CDR3 DNA sequence: TGTGCCAGCAGTTATTTAGCGGGGGCCTACGAGCAGTACTTC. It codes for CASSYLAGAYEQYF.

This rearrangement joins TRBV19 to TRBJ2-1; 9 nucleotides align to TRBD2. This CDR3 region has 15 residues. The junction had 8 bases not matched to a gene; V was cut back by 3 bases and J by 8 bases. CDR1 and CDR2 from the germline V gene are LNHDA and SQIVND (reference sequence). The CDR3 region is CASSITAGGWDEQFF. The CDR3, as DNA: TGTGCCAGTAGTATCACCGCGGGAGGGTGGGATGAGCAGTTCTTC.

The rearrangement links TRBV2 to TRBJ2-7; 10 bases are a match to TRBD1. From germline, CDR1 is SNHLY and CDR2 FYNNEI. The trim removed 6 bases at V and 2 bases at J, leaving 7 bases unmatched. This CDR3 has 15 residues. In DNA, the CDR3 is TGTGCCAGCAGAGCGGACAGGGGGGAAACCTACGAGCAGTACTTC. Protein sequence: CASRADRGETYEQYF.

The chain uses TRBV19 and TRBJ1-1; D unresolved. Trimming pared 7 bases from V and 4 bases from J, leaving 10 bases between. This CDR3 comprises 12 residues. Germline loops: CDR1 LNHDA, CDR2 SQIVND (reference sequence). In DNA form, the CDR3 reads TGTGCCAGTACTAGGACCGGCACTGAAGCTTTCTTT. This encodes CASTRTGTEAFF.

The genes are TRBV28 and TRBJ2-3; TRBD2 aligns across 9 bases. This CDR3 contains 16 residues. Germline V gene lookup returns CDR1 MDHEN and CDR2 SYDVKM. J lost 3 bases, V lost 3 bases, and 7 bases had no gene match. DNA of the CDR3: TGTGCCAGCAGTTTTCAGCTAGCGGGACCTACAGATACGCAGTATTTT. It encodes CASSFQLAGPTDTQYF.

The chain links TRBV7-2 to TRBJ2-5; D remains ambiguous. Trimming pared 4 bases from V and 4 bases from J, leaving 10 bases between. The CDR3 loop spans 13 amino acids. Germline loops: CDR1 SGHTA, CDR2 FQGNSA. The CDR3 is CASSSLHLETQYF. CDR3 sequence (DNA): TGTGCCAGCAGCTCCTTACATCTAGAGACCCAGTACTTC.

The chain is built from TRBV7-9 and TRBJ2-1, with unresolved D. This CDR3 is 13 amino acids long. Germline V gives CDR1 SEHNR, CDR2 FQNEAQ (reference sequence). Trimming took 5 bases from V and 8 from J, leaving 13 bases between them. DNA for the CDR3: TGTGCCAGCAGCCCCCCCTCGAGCGATGAGCAGTTCTTC. Its protein product is CASSPPSSDEQFF.

This sequence joins TRBV29-1 and TRBJ2-6; no firm D call. The CDR3 runs to 14 residues. V lost 0 bases and J lost 6, with 9 bases in between. Germline values: CDR1 SQVTM, CDR2 ANQGSEA. This CDR3 is CSVEDEALANVLTF. As DNA, the CDR3 is TGCAGCGTTGAAGATGAGGCACTGGCCAACGTCCTGACTTTC.

CDR3 protein: CASSSSRPLYMNTEAFF. The CDR3 DNA sequence: TGTGCCAGTAGCTCGAGCCGGCCGTTATACATGAACACTGAAGCTTTCTTT. The gene calls are TRBV19 and TRBJ1-1, with D uncertain. The CDR3 totals 17 residues. V was trimmed by 6 bases and J by 0 bases, leaving 20 bases between them. CDR1 is LNHDA, CDR2 SQIVND, per germline (reference sequence).

This clone was counted only a few times. The genes are TRBV19 and TRBJ2-1; TRBD1 aligns across 10 bases. The CDR3 spans 15 residues. Germline CDR1 reads LNHDA; CDR2 reads SQIVND (reference sequence). V lost 4 bases and J lost 5; bases outside the gene matches: 5. The CDR3: CASSSDRGRHNEQFF. The DNA of the CDR3 is TGTGCCAGTAGTAGCGACAGGGGGCGTCACAATGAGCAGTTCTTC.